The 29 T cell receptor beta chains in this list originate from one sample, sequenced in a study of T-cell reconstitution after alpha-beta-depleted transplantation in children. TCRbeta library construction was performed incorporating unique molecular identifiers. TCRdb recomputed calls from the PCR reads with MiXCR, one row per CDR3 protein. In the table there are fewer than 550,000 distinct CDR3 sequences, over 9.5% of which are singletons. The sample in question was PBMCs, mostly from graft donor cells, obtained 180 days after TCRalphabeta/CD19-depleted stem cell transplant. Receptors originate from a female patient aged 2-15 years who had a stem cell transplant for aplastic anemia, so the T cells may come from the graft donor.

The chain links TRBV24-1 to TRBJ2-1; 8 nucleotides line up with TRBD1. V gave up 6 bases and J gave up 8 bases; unmatched junction bases: 17. The germline V gene has CDR1 KGHDR and CDR2 SFDVKD. The CDR3 is 17 residues long. The CDR3 reads CATSPRFRGQGYHEQFF. In nucleotides, the CDR3 is TGTGCCACCAGTCCTCGGTTCCGAGGACAGGGATATCATGAGCAGTTCTTC.

This clonotype turned up a few times. The chain has TRBV27 and TRBJ1-3; D is possibly TRBD1 (5 bases). V lost 5 bases and J 0 bases, leaving 11 bases between the germline ends. Germline-derived CDR1 and CDR2 are MNHEY and SMNVEV (reference sequence). CDR3 length equals 15 residues. CDR3 nucleotides: TGTGCCAGCAGTCCCGGACACCTCTCTGGAAACACCATATATTTT. It encodes CASSPGHLSGNTIYF.

This clonotype was found a few times. The chain couples TRBV10-3 to TRBJ2-7; D call uncertain. Trimming left V 0 bases short and J 0 bases short, with 12 bases between. The CDR3 has 16 residues. In germline, CDR1 is ENHRY, CDR2 SYGVKD. CDR3 sequence: CAISESRVARSYEQYF. The CDR3 nucleotides are TGTGCCATCAGTGAGTCGAGAGTCGCCCGCTCCTACGAGCAGTACTTC.

The table lists this clonotype with a few counts. CDR3 loop: CASSLGFRSYGYTF. The DNA of the CDR3 is TGTGCCAGCAGCTTAGGGTTCAGGTCCTATGGCTACACCTTC. The rearrangement joins TRBV7-2 to TRBJ1-2, with D unresolved. Germline values: CDR1 SGHTA, CDR2 FQGNSA. This CDR3 has 14 amino acids. Trimming shortened V by 1 base and J by 4 bases, and 10 bases separated the two germline ends.

This clonotype was detected many times. This chain joins TRBV20-1 and TRBJ1-3; D is uncertain. CDR1 and CDR2 (germline): DFQATT, SNEGSKA (reference sequence). The CDR3 length is 14 residues. V was trimmed by 0 bases and J by 2 bases, leaving 8 bases between them. The CDR3 reads CSARDPGTGNTIYF. CDR3 nucleotides: TGCAGTGCTAGAGATCCAGGAACTGGAAACACCATATATTTT.

CDR3 amino acids: CARSLVSHNEQFF. CDR3 in DNA: TGTGCCAGAAGCTTGGTTTCTCACAATGAGCAGTTCTTC. This chain uses TRBV5-3 with TRBJ2-1; D ambiguous. TRBV5-3 is noted as an ORF with a role that remains uncertain. The CDR3 runs to 13 residues. V was trimmed by 0 bases and J by 5 bases, leaving 6 bases between them.

This clonotype appeared many times. This chain uses TRBV28 with TRBJ1-3; D ambiguous. The germline gives CDR1 MDHEN, CDR2 SYDVKM. V lost 3 bases, J lost 2 bases, and 8 bases lay in between. The CDR3 spans 14 residues. This CDR3 reads CASSLGGTGNTIYF. DNA for the CDR3: TGTGCCAGCAGTTTGGGAGGGACTGGAAACACCATATATTTT.

V gene TRBV4-3 combines with J gene TRBJ2-1, with D perhaps TRBD2 (5 bases). CDR3 length equals 16 residues. V was trimmed by 1 base and J by 5 bases, leaving 15 bases between them. Germline CDR1 is LGHNA and CDR2 is YSLEER. CDR3 loop: CASSQAGRLRDNEQFF. The CDR3 region has the DNA TGCGCCAGCAGCCAAGCCGGCAGGCTGAGGGACAATGAGCAGTTCTTC.

The chain uses TRBV20-1 and TRBJ2-7; TRBD2 matches 11 bases. With 0 bases clipped from V and 3 bases from J, the junction kept 4 bases outside the gene matches. Germline V gene data show CDR1 as DFQATT and CDR2 as SNEGSKA (reference sequence). CDR3 size: 15 residues. The CDR3 bases are TGCAGTGCTAGAGATCGCACTAGCGGGAGCTACGAGCAGTACTTC. It codes for CSARDRTSGSYEQYF.

The CDR3, as DNA: TGTGCCAGCAGTTGGACAGGGCCCGAAAAACTGTTTTTT. Translation: CASSWTGPEKLFF. The V call is TRBV12-3 or TRBV12-4, the J call TRBJ1-4, with 8 bases aligning to TRBD1. The CDR3 sequence is 13 residues long. The J segment lost 8 bases and the V segment lost 4 bases, leaving 3 bases of the junction unmatched.

The chain couples TRBV28 to TRBJ2-6; D gene ambiguous. CDR1 and CDR2 from the germline V gene are MDHEN and SYDVKM. The CDR3 contains 16 residues. V gave up 5 bases and J gave up 0 bases, with 11 bases separating them. CDR3 nucleotides: TGTGCCAGCAGTAGCCTTAGGGCCTCTGGGGCCAACGTCCTGACTTTC. This gives the protein CASSSLRASGANVLTF.

This clonotype was recorded a few times. The chain recombines TRBV9 with TRBJ2-1; either TRBD1 or TRBD2 may fit D (6 bases each). This CDR3 contains 15 residues. The ends were cut back, 0 bases at V and 4 bases at J, with 11 bases in the middle. From germline, CDR1 is SGDLS and CDR2 YYNGEE. CDR3 in DNA: TGTGCCAGCAGCGTAGAGGGGGGACCTTACAATGAGCAGTTCTTC. Its protein is CASSVEGGPYNEQFF.

The sample holds many counts of this clonotype. The gene calls are TRBV28 and TRBJ2-1, with TRBD2 as a possible D gene (6 bases). Trimming took off 5 bases at V and 2 bases at J, with 19 bases between the two ends. CDR1 is MDHEN, CDR2 SYDVKM, per germline. The CDR3 is 17 residues long. CDR3 nucleotide sequence: TGTGCCAGCAGTCTAAGACGGGACTTTAAAGCCTACAATGAGCAGTTCTTC. Translated: CASSLRRDFKAYNEQFF.

This clonotype turned up a few times. The chain uses TRBV6-5 and TRBJ2-2; possibly TRBD1 for D (5 bases). V shed 3 bases and J shed 3 bases, with 11 bases lying between them. Germline lookup yields CDR1 MNHEY and CDR2 SVGAGI. This CDR3 is built from 15 residues. The CDR3 here is CASSYAGWDTGELFF. The CDR3 bases are TGTGCCAGCAGTTATGCAGGGTGGGACACCGGGGAGCTGTTTTTT.

This clonotype has a handful of counts. The chain employs TRBV6-1 and TRBJ2-1, with D possibly being TRBD2 (6 bases). The CDR3 runs to 16 residues. The germline V gene has CDR1 MNHNS and CDR2 SASEGT. With 6 bases removed from V and 0 bases from J, the gap between germline ends came to 15 bases. CDR3 amino acids: CASSWDGGRSYNEQFF. The CDR3 region has the DNA TGTGCCAGCAGCTGGGACGGGGGACGCTCCTACAATGAGCAGTTCTTC.

This clonotype was counted between two and nine times. The V call is TRBV20-1, the J call TRBJ2-4; the D gene is possibly TRBD1 (6 bases). Trimming pared 3 bases from V and 0 bases from J, leaving 12 bases between. The V gene's germline CDR1 is DFQATT and CDR2 SNEGSKA (reference sequence). The CDR3 spans 15 residues. CDR3 sequence: CSASGQLEAKNIQYF. The DNA for the CDR3 is TGCAGTGCTAGCGGACAGCTCGAAGCCAAAAACATTCAGTACTTC.

This clonotype has at least ten counts. The rearrangement joins TRBV20-1 to TRBJ2-3; 9 bases match TRBD2. The germline V gene has CDR1 DFQATT and CDR2 SNEGSKA (reference sequence). Trimming cost V 7 bases and J 5 bases; bases outside gene matches: 10. This CDR3 region has 14 residues. The CDR3 reads CSVLAGGPKDTQYF. The CDR3 DNA sequence: TGCAGTGTACTCGCGGGAGGGCCAAAAGATACGCAGTATTTT.

J is TRBJ2-5 and V is TRBV28; 7 nucleotides agree with TRBD1. This CDR3 has 15 amino acids. CDR1 and CDR2 from the germline V gene are MDHEN and SYDVKM. With V trimmed by 6 bases and J by 5 bases, 12 bases remained unmatched. CDR3 nucleotide sequence: TGTGCCAGCAGGGCCGAGGACAGGAGGCAGGAGACCCAGTACTTC. Protein sequence: CASRAEDRRQETQYF.

This clonotype was recorded many times. The chain combines TRBV7-2 with TRBJ2-3; TRBD2 matches at 7 bases. The germline CDR1 and CDR2 sequences are SGHTA and FQGNSA. The V and J ends lost 5 bases and 0 bases, in that order; junction bases with no gene match: 8. The CDR3 runs 16 residues. The CDR3 sequence is CASSDRTSSSTDTQYF. CDR3 sequence (DNA): TGTGCCAGCAGCGACCGGACTAGTAGTAGCACAGATACGCAGTATTTT.

The rearrangement joins TRBV7-3 to TRBJ1-1; D gene unclear. CDR3 length: 15 amino acids. Germline V gene sequence: CDR1 SGHTA, CDR2 FQGTGA. V was pared by 6 bases and J by 5 bases, with 19 bases between. CDR3 region: CASRANSAHSTEAFF. The CDR3 DNA follows: TGTGCCAGCAGGGCTAACTCCGCACACTCGACTGAAGCTTTCTTT.

This clonotype was found a few times. The J gene is TRBJ1-1, the V gene TRBV20-1; no definite D call. Germline V gene sequence: CDR1 DFQATT, CDR2 SNEGSKA (reference sequence). With 7 bases removed from V and 1 base from J, the gap between germline ends came to 13 bases. The CDR3 covers 13 residues. The CDR3 protein is CSERPGPNTEAFF. In nucleotides, the CDR3 is TGCAGTGAACGGCCAGGACCGAACACTGAAGCTTTCTTT.

This chain links TRBV7-2 with TRBJ2-7; weak D call: TRBD2 (5 bases). Trimming removed 0 bases at V and 1 base at J, with 7 bases between. The CDR3 length is 14 residues. Germline values: CDR1 SGHTA, CDR2 FQGNSA. The CDR3 spells CASSLAGRSYEQYV. In DNA, the CDR3 is TGTGCCAGCAGCTTAGCGGGGAGATCCTACGAGCAGTACGTC.

This clonotype has only a few counts. This sequence joins TRBV20-1 and TRBJ1-5, with 7 bases lining up with TRBD1. The V gene end was trimmed by 1 base and the J gene end by 2 bases; junction bases not matched to a gene: 2. The CDR3 length is 14 residues. Germline V gene sequence: CDR1 DFQATT, CDR2 SNEGSKA (reference sequence). The DNA for the CDR3 is TGCAGTGCTAGAGTAACAGGGGGCAATCAGCCCCAGCATTTT. Translating gives CSARVTGGNQPQHF.

At least ten counts were recorded for this clonotype. This chain links TRBV6-2 or TRBV6-3 with TRBJ2-5, with D tentatively TRBD2 (6 bases). Trimming removed 6 bases at V and 1 base at J, with 15 bases between. The CDR3 is 15 residues long. The germline CDR1 and CDR2 sequences are MNHEY and SVGEGT. This CDR3 is CASSSRRGTQETQYF. The CDR3 DNA is TGTGCCAGCAGCTCACGGCGGGGAACCCAAGAGACCCAGTACTTC.

CDR3 loop: CASDRYSGEGGFGQYF. CDR3 sequence (DNA): TGTGCCAGCGACAGGTACTCCGGTGAGGGAGGATTCGGGCAGTACTTC. V usage is TRBV28 and J usage is TRBJ2-7, with D perhaps being TRBD1 or TRBD2 (6 bases each). The CDR3 is 16 amino acids. CDR1 and CDR2 (germline): MDHEN, SYDVKM. Between the trimmed V and J ends, which lost 8 bases and 9 bases, there was a span of 29 bases.

The chain carries TRBV6-5 and TRBJ2-2; tentatively, D is TRBD2 (5 bases). Trimming cost V 3 bases and J 6 bases, with 11 bases left between them. This CDR3 contains 14 residues. Germline CDR1 reads MNHEY; CDR2 reads SVGAGI. In DNA, the CDR3 is TGTGCCAGCAGTTATTGGTGGGAGCCCGGGGAGCTGTTTTTT. Its translation is CASSYWWEPGELFF.

The chain combines TRBV5-1 with TRBJ1-1, with D uncertain. Between the trimmed V and J ends, which lost 0 bases and 0 bases, there was a span of 9 bases. The CDR3 loop spans 15 amino acids. The germline V gene encodes CDR1 SGHRS and CDR2 YFSETQ. This CDR3 is CASSLDTVMNTEAFF. DNA for the CDR3: TGCGCCAGCAGCTTGGATACAGTGATGAACACTGAAGCTTTCTTT.

The CDR3: CASSWAGGLSYEQYF. CDR3 in DNA: TGTGCCAGCAGCTGGGCTGGGGGTTTGTCCTACGAGCAGTACTTC. This chain links TRBV5-5 with TRBJ2-7; D may match TRBD1 or TRBD2 (5 bases each). The V end lost 3 bases, the J end lost 1 base, and 14 bases lay between the germline ends. The CDR3 runs 15 residues. Germline CDR1 is SGHKS and CDR2 is YYEKEE (reference sequence).

This clonotype was recorded at least ten times. This CDR3 is CSALPTVSSYEQYF. The CDR3 DNA reads as TGCAGTGCCCTGCCGACGGTCAGCTCCTACGAGCAGTACTTC. This chain joins TRBV20-1 and TRBJ2-7; no firm D call. The CDR3 totals 14 residues. Germline V gives CDR1 DFQATT, CDR2 SNEGSKA (reference sequence). V was cut by 6 bases and J by 0 bases, with 15 bases left in between.